The 26 T cell receptor beta chains below all came from one sample that was sequenced in a study of PD-1 blockade in classical Hodgkin lymphoma. TCRdb's copy holds only in-frame clones and misses some; the assay was immunoSEQ multiplex PCR. The sample consists of 15,000 to 20,000 clones, roughly 85% of them appearing once. Indicated time point: cycle 4 day 1 (C4D1), after 5 to 7 weeks of nivolumab. Each patient relapsed following autologous stem cell transplantation, and prior brentuximab vedotin exposure differed. Sequencing was performed on peripheral blood mononuclear cells (PBMCs), taken before the fourth cycle of nivolumab. The receptors shown here come from a human donor with classical Hodgkin lymphoma.

The chain joins TRBV5-1 to TRBJ2-6, with no clear D. Trimming removed 2 bases from V and 0 bases from J, with 3 bases in between. The CDR3 runs 14 residues. The germline gives CDR1 SGHRS, CDR2 YFSETQ. The CDR3 sequence: CASSFSSGANVLTF. As DNA, the CDR3 is TGCGCCAGCAGCTTTAGCTCTGGGGCCAACGTCCTGACTTTC.

This clone has only one observation. CDR3 DNA sequence: TGCGCCAGCAGCCCGCGGACTAGCACAGATACGCAGTATTTT. Protein sequence: CASSPRTSTDTQYF. The chain uses TRBV5-1 and TRBJ2-3, with D perhaps TRBD2 (5 bases). The CDR3 length is 14 residues. Germline-derived CDR1 and CDR2 are SGHRS and YFSETQ. V lost 4 bases and J lost 0, with 9 bases in between.

The chain is built from TRBV5-1 and TRBJ2-3; TRBD1 matches 8 bases. Trimming removed 0 bases from V and 2 bases from J; junction bases left unmatched: 2. CDR3 length: 15 amino acids. Germline CDR1 reads SGHRS; CDR2 reads YFSETQ. The CDR3 nucleotides read TGCGCCAGCAGCTTGGTGACAGGGGCCACAGATACGCAGTATTTT. It is translated as CASSLVTGATDTQYF.

The chain has TRBV5-6 and TRBJ2-3; possible D gene TRBD1, 6 bases. Germline CDR1 SGHDT, CDR2 YYEEEE. The CDR3 totals 15 residues. V was cut by 1 base and J by 2 bases, with 11 bases left in between. The CDR3 loop is CASSLIGQTTDTQYF. CDR3 coding DNA: TGTGCCAGCAGCTTGATCGGACAGACCACAGATACGCAGTATTTT.

The V and J genes are TRBV7-9 and TRBJ1-1, with 10 positions matching TRBD1. CDR3 size: 14 residues. V gave up 4 bases and J gave up 11 bases; unmatched junction bases: 10. Germline V lookup: CDR1 SEHNR, CDR2 FQNEAQ (reference sequence). The CDR3 here is CASSSGSGQGSAFF. CDR3 DNA: TGTGCCAGCAGCTCCGGCTCGGGACAGGGGTCGGCTTTCTTT.

A note on this clone: One junction end does not reproduce the germline sequence, and a read error may be involved. This chain links TRBV6-1 with TRBJ2-5; D is undetermined. The assigned J gene may be wrong: the sequence end matches TRBJ2-7 better. The CDR3 length is 12 residues. CDR1 and CDR2 (germline): MNHNS, SASEGT. CDR3 in amino acids: CASSRSNYEQYF. CDR3 bases: TGCGCCAGCAGTCGGTCCAACTACGAGCAGTACTTC.

The genes are TRBV11-2 and TRBJ2-7; D is perhaps TRBD1 (6 bases). V lost 1 base and J lost 0, with 10 bases in between. The V gene's germline CDR1 is SGHAT and CDR2 FQNNGV. There are 15 residues in the CDR3. The CDR3 spells CASSLAGTISYEQYF. The CDR3 nucleotides are TGTGCCAGCAGCTTAGCCGGGACAATCTCCTACGAGCAGTACTTC.

As DNA, the CDR3 is TGTGCCAGCAGCTTAGAAGGCGGGGTCGCTAACTATGGCTACACCTTC. Translation gives CASSLEGGVANYGYTF. V usage is TRBV7-8 and J usage is TRBJ1-2; D is unresolved. This CDR3 spans 16 amino acids. Germline lookup yields CDR1 SGHVS and CDR2 FQNEAQ. V was pared by 1 base and J by 0 bases, with 12 bases between. The variable domain in full, completed from reference TRBV7-8 and TRBJ1-2, reads GAGVSQSPRYKVAKRGQDVALRCDPISGHVSLFWYQQALGQGPEFLTYFQNEAQLDKSGLPSDRFFAERPEGSVSTLKIQRTQQEDSAVYLCASSLEGGVANYGYTFGSGTRLTVV.

The CDR3 sequence is CASSRDGLSYEQYF. The CDR3 region has the DNA TGCGCCAGCAGCCGGGACGGGCTATCCTACGAGCAGTACTTC. The chain employs TRBV4-3 and TRBJ2-7, with D perhaps matching TRBD1 or TRBD2 (5 bases each). The V gene lost 4 bases and the J gene lost 1 base, with 11 bases spanning the gap. The CDR3 sequence is 14 residues long. Germline loops: CDR1 LGHNA, CDR2 YSLEER.

This chain uses TRBV7-9 with TRBJ1-1; 7 nucleotides match TRBD1. CDR1 is SEHNR and CDR2 is FQNEAQ in the germline V gene (reference sequence). Trimming cost V 6 bases and J 4 bases; bases outside gene matches: 5. The CDR3 totals 13 residues. DNA for the CDR3: TGTGCCAGCAGATCCACAGGGGTCACTGAAGCTTTCTTT. Its translation is CASRSTGVTEAFF.

This rearrangement joins TRBV6-6 to TRBJ1-6; D is unresolved. Trimming took off 2 bases at V and 8 bases at J, with 7 bases between the two ends. CDR1 is MNHNY, CDR2 SVGAGI, per germline (reference sequence). The CDR3 contains 13 residues. CDR3 sequence (DNA): TGTGCCAGCAGTTACGAGACTCATTCACCCCTCCACTTT. It specifies CASSYETHSPLHF.

This clone was observed once. J is TRBJ1-5 and V is TRBV5-1; D ambiguous. V lost 0 bases and J 3 bases, leaving 4 bases between the germline ends. Germline V CDR1 and CDR2: SGHRS, YFSETQ. The CDR3 spans 13 residues. This CDR3 is CASSLDINQPQHF. In DNA, the CDR3 is TGCGCCAGCAGCTTGGACATCAATCAGCCCCAGCATTTT.

The table lists this clone with a count of one. This sequence joins TRBV5-1 and TRBJ2-1, with 12 bases lining up with TRBD2. Looked up from germline, CDR1 is SGHRS and CDR2 is YFSETQ. This CDR3 has 16 residues. The trim removed 3 bases at V and 7 bases at J, leaving 8 bases unmatched. CDR3 residues: CASSSLAGGSVNEQFF. CDR3 in DNA: TGCGCCAGCAGCTCTCTAGCGGGGGGGTCAGTTAATGAGCAGTTCTTC.

This sequence joins TRBV5-1 and TRBJ2-7, with D possibly matching TRBD2 (5 bases). Germline V gene data show CDR1 as SGHRS and CDR2 as YFSETQ. V gave up 4 bases and J gave up 3 bases, with 14 bases separating them. The CDR3 length is 14 residues. CDR3 nucleotides: TGCGCCAGCAGCCCCCTGCCCGGGATCTACGAGCAGTACTTC. Translation gives CASSPLPGIYEQYF.

This rearrangement joins TRBV5-4 to TRBJ2-5, with D hard to call. V lost 4 bases to trimming and J lost 5 bases, with 12 bases between them. Germline values: CDR1 SGHNT, CDR2 YYREEE (reference sequence). This CDR3 region has 13 residues. The CDR3 loop is CASSRRDRETQYF. The DNA of the CDR3 is TGTGCCAGCAGCCGCAGAGATAGGGAGACCCAGTACTTC.

The chain carries TRBV9 and TRBJ2-3, with 10 nucleotides matching TRBD2. The CDR3 is 18 amino acids. The J segment lost 5 bases and the V segment lost 0 bases, leaving 12 bases of the junction unmatched. Germline lookup yields CDR1 SGDLS and CDR2 YYNGEE. The CDR3 nucleotides are TGTGCCAGCAGCGTAGCTGAGGCAGCGGGGGGGCTTCAAGATACGCAGTATTTT. Amino acids: CASSVAEAAGGLQDTQYF.

The chain has TRBV4-3 and TRBJ2-5; D is undetermined. Germline loops: CDR1 LGHNA, CDR2 YSLEER. With 0 bases removed from V and 5 bases from J, the gap between germline ends came to 13 bases. The CDR3 is 15 amino acids. The CDR3 loop reads CASSQDHRLSETQYF. Here the CDR3 DNA reads TGCGCCAGCAGCCAAGATCATCGGCTGTCGGAGACCCAGTACTTC.

The chain uses TRBV7-9 and TRBJ1-1; 7 bases are shared with TRBD1. Per the germline V gene, CDR1 is SEHNR and CDR2 is FQNEAQ (reference sequence). This CDR3 contains 14 residues. The J segment lost 1 base and the V segment lost 4 bases, leaving 3 bases of the junction unmatched. Written as DNA, the CDR3 is TGTGCCAGCAGCTGGGGACAGTCGAACACTGAAGCTTTCTTT. It translates to CASSWGQSNTEAFF.

Worth noting for this clone: Other DNA sequences from this sample encode an identical CDR3 as well. The rearrangement links TRBV7-9 to TRBJ2-3, with D perhaps matching TRBD1 or TRBD2 (6 bases each). Germline CDR1 is SEHNR and CDR2 is FQNEAQ (reference sequence). The CDR3 has 15 residues. V lost 1 base and J lost 0, with 8 bases in between. CDR3 DNA sequence: TGTGCCAGCAGCTTAGAGGGGGGAAGCACAGATACGCAGTATTTT. Protein product: CASSLEGGSTDTQYF. Variable domain in full (rest from reference TRBV7-9 and TRBJ2-3): DTGVSQNPRHKITKRGQNVTFRCDPISEHNRLYWYRQTLGQGPEFLTYFQNEAQLEKSRLLSDRFSAERPKGSFSTLEIQRTEQGDSAMYLCASSLEGGSTDTQYFGPGTRLTVL.

J is TRBJ1-5 and V is TRBV19, with a weak D call TRBD1 (5 bases). Germline V gene data show CDR1 as LNHDA and CDR2 as SQIVND (reference sequence). The CDR3 is 16 amino acids. The V end was cut by 8 bases, the J end by 6 bases, with 23 bases between. The CDR3, as DNA: TGTGCCAGTGATAACTCGGTCAGGGAATCGCGTCAGCCCCAGCATTTT. Amino acids: CASDNSVRESRQPQHF. The whole variable domain, remainder taken from reference TRBV19 and TRBJ1-5, is DGGITQSPKYLFRKEGQNVTLSCEQNLNHDAMYWYRQDPGQGLRLIYYSQIVNDFQKGDIAEGYSVSREKKESFPLTVTSAQKNPTAFYLCASDNSVRESRQPQHFGDGTRLSIL.

This clone was detected a few times. This rearrangement joins TRBV5-1 to TRBJ2-3; D call uncertain. Trimming took 1 base from V and 6 from J, leaving 15 bases between them. The CDR3 is made up of 15 amino acids. CDR1 is SGHRS, CDR2 YFSETQ, per germline. The CDR3 DNA reads TGCGCCAGCAGCTTGCGACTCCAGAAGGCGGATACGCAGTATTTT. Translating gives CASSLRLQKADTQYF. The variable domain in full, with the rest retrieved from reference TRBV5-1 and TRBJ2-3, is KAGVTQTPRYLIKTRGQQVTLSCSPISGHRSVSWYQQTPGQGLQFLFEYFSETQRNKGNFPGRFSGRQFSNSRSEMNVSTLELGDSALYLCASSLRLQKADTQYFGPGTRLTVL.

This clone turned up a few times. This sequence joins TRBV7-2 and TRBJ2-2, with D possibly matching TRBD2 (6 bases). The CDR3 has 17 residues. The V gene lost 2 bases and the J gene lost 2 bases, with 15 bases spanning the gap. CDR1 SGHTA and CDR2 FQGNSA come from the germline V gene. The CDR3 protein is CASSLLSGTYNTGELFF. In DNA form, the CDR3 reads TGTGCCAGCAGCTTATTATCCGGGACTTACAACACCGGGGAGCTGTTTTTT.

This chain connects TRBV5-1 to TRBJ1-4; D perhaps matches TRBD1 (5 bases). Germline assignment: CDR1 SGHRS and CDR2 YFSETQ. The CDR3 totals 16 residues. V lost 4 bases and J 0 bases, leaving 13 bases between the germline ends. The CDR3 coding sequence is TGCGCCAGCAGCCCGGACACTCTCGCAACTAATGAAAAACTGTTTTTT. Translating it yields CASSPDTLATNEKLFF.

The rearrangement links TRBV5-1 to TRBJ2-2; D not resolved. V was trimmed by 0 bases and J by 5 bases, leaving 5 bases between them. The CDR3 loop spans 13 amino acids. Germline-derived CDR1 and CDR2 are SGHRS and YFSETQ. The CDR3 region has the DNA TGCGCCAGCAGCTTGGGTCCTACCGGGGAGCTGTTTTTT. As protein: CASSLGPTGELFF.

The V gene is TRBV5-6, the J gene TRBJ2-7, with D uncertain. The V gene lost 6 bases and the J gene lost 2 bases, with 18 bases spanning the gap. This CDR3 has 15 amino acids. Germline CDR1 SGHDT, CDR2 YYEEEE. The CDR3 spells CASTPAAPRPYEQYF. CDR3 in DNA: TGTGCCAGCACCCCCGCGGCGCCCAGACCCTACGAGCAGTACTTC.

This chain connects TRBV6-5 to TRBJ1-1; D gene ambiguous. V was cut by 6 bases and J by 7 bases, with 9 bases left in between. CDR3 length equals 11 residues. Germline V gene data show CDR1 as MNHEY and CDR2 as SVGAGI. The CDR3 nucleotides are TGTGCCAGCAGAAAGATCGGTGAAGCTTTCTTT. Encoded protein: CASRKIGEAFF.